The T cell receptor (beta chain) described here comes from a study of Graves' ophthalmopathy and Graves' hyperthyroidism. Across the study: At the time of initial diagnosis and before any treatment, peripheral blood was collected. General study results and limits: Among expanded thyroid clonotypes above 0.001 frequency, most also occurred in blood. Ophthalmopathy versus stable hyperthyroidism: 13-signature model gave 87.88% sensitivity, around 81% specificity.

Comment on this clonotype: Its antigen is not identified. The junction does not match germline at one end; this may be a read error.

Looked up from germline, CDR1 is SGHTA and CDR2 is FQGNSA. This CDR3 is 11 amino acids long. Scientists amplified the TCR beta CDR3 regions from RNA transcripts. HTBI primers were employed in first-round RT-PCR, then a second-round multiplex PCR followed. TCRdb redid the calling of the multiplex PCR reads with MiXCR, one entry per CDR3 protein. Among about 660,000 distinct CDR3 sequences listed, about 41% were seen once. It was on clinical symptoms, serum thyroxine, TRAb, thyroid ultrasound and orbital computed tomography that diagnosis relied. The sequence was collected from an adult man with Graves' ophthalmopathy. The V gene is TRBV7-2, the J gene TRBJ2-2; TRBD2 is a possible D gene (5 bases). Sample: peripheral blood. CDR3 DNA sequence: TGTGCCAGCAGCATCACCGGGGAGCTGCTCTTT. Amino acid sequence: CASSITGELLF.